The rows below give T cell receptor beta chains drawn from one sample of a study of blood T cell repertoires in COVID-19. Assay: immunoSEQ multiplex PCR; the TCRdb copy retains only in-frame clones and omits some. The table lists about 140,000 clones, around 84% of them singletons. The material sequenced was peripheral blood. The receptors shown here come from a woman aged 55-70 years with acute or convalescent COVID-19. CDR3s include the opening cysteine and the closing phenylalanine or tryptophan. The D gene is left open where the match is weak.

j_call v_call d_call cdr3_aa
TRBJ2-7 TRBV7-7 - CASSSDISYEQYF
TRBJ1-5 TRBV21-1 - CASSPSQSSNQPQHF
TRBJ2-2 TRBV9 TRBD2 CASSVGASGAAGELFF
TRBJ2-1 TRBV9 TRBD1 CASSETSGTGANEQFF
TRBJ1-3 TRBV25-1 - CASSGPRVSSGNTIYF
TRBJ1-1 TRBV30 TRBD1 CAWARQGENTEAFF
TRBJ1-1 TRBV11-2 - CASSWATGTNTEAFF
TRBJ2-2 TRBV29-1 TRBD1 CSVRTGTGGTGELFF
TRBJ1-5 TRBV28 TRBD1 CASSFGQGFQPQHF
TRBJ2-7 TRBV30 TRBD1 CAWTRDSFLGQYF
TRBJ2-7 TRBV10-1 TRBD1 CASSRDRRPYEQYF
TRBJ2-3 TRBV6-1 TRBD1 CASSDRDRGNTDTQYF
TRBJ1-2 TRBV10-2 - CASSESVGSYGYTF
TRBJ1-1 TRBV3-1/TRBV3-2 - CASSQIMNTEAFF
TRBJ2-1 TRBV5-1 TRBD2 CASSSVPGLAGWEQFF
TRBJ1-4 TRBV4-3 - CASSQEGAHNEKLFF
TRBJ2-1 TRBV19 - CASSHNVLIANEQFF
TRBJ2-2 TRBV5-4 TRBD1 CASSLRGPGGELFF
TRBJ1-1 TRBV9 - CASSAGRGNTEAFF
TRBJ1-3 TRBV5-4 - CASSAGTPGNTIYF
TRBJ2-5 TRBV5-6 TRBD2 CASSLAFLAGEGETQYF
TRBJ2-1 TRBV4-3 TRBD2 CASSQLGLAGAGGEQFF
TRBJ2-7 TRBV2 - CASTQSYEQYF
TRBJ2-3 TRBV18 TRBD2 CASSPGGGAKDTQYF
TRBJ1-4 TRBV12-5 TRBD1 CASGLGSTGTGSIEKLFF
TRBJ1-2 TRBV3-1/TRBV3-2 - CASSQRQAGGGYTF
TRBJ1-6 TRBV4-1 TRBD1 CASSQEDRDNSPLHF
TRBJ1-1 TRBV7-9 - CASSETLNTEAFF
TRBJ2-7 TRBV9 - CASSPRDSGAYEQYF
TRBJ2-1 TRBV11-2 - CASSLLSNEQFF
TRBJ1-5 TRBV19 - CASLGQFNQPQHF
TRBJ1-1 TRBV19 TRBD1 CASSNRRLGGGQGNTEAFF
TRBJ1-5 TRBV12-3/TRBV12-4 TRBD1 CASSLQGNQPQHF
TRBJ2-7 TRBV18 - CASSPPGSSYEQYF
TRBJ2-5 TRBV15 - CATSRSSNLGTILRETQYF
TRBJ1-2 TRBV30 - CAWSVPGGGNYGYTF
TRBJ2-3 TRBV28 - CASSLSGRGTDTQYF
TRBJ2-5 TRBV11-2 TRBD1 CASSFGTGQETQYF
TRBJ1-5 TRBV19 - CASKGMAGYNQPQHF
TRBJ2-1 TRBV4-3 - CASSQGQGLNEQFF
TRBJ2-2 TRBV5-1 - CASSLAVRQATGTGELFF
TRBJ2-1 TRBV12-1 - CASSFVKTSGGCNEQFF
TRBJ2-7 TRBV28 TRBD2 CASKEAGGHEQYF
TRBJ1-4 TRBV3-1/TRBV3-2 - CASKRSLNEKLFF
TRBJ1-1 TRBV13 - CASRNGGFKNTEAFF
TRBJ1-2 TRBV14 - CASSPGVYGYTF
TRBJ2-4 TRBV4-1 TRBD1 CASSPRDRGPGDIQYF
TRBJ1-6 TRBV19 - CASSAYREVAALHF
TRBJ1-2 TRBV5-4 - CASSRETEGPGSYGYTF
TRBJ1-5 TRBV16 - CASSQFSSNQPQHF
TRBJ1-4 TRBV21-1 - CASSLRGDTFNEKLFF
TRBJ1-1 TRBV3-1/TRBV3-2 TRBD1 CASSPLGQGIEAFF
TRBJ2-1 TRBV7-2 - CASSPVRGPYNEQFF
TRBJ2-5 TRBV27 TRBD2 CASRKRGGEETQYF
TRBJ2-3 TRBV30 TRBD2 CAWSVPASGTSTDTQYF